This T cell receptor (beta chain) appears in the sequencing data of a study of tumor-infiltrating lymphocytes in primary liver carcinoma. Starting material of 400 to 600 ng total RNA yielded TCR beta cDNA via a constant-region primer. Slightly modified ARM-PCR, run as three nested multiplex PCR rounds, produced the TCR beta libraries. For about 11 cycles apiece, the opening two PCR rounds ran with TRBV1-TRBV30 forward primers and a C-beta reverse primer. TCRdb analysed the multiplex PCR reads with MiXCR anew, one entry per CDR3 protein. The table has approximately 40,000 distinct CDR3 sequences, roughly 70% seen once; the top ten hold about 16%. Of note for this clonotype: Its antigen is currently unknown. The junction departs from the called germline gene at one end, perhaps through a read error.

Findings of the study overall: Tumor specimens were characterized by a significantly higher top-250-clone fraction than blood (p = 0.039).

Investigators took RNA and DNA out together from roughly 18-30 mg of unsorted bulk tissue. The CDR3 loop spans 18 amino acids. The germline V gene encodes CDR1 ENHRY and CDR2 SYGVKD. The sample was liver tumor tissue from sampling region 4. Subset given: tumor region T4, right-lateral pole. V is TRBV10-3 and J is TRBJ2-7; TRBD2 matches at 9 bases. The sequence was obtained from a man in his forties with primary liver carcinoma and hepatitis B virus infection. The CDR3 nucleotides are TGTGTCATCAGGGCTCCCCCCGGGACTAGCCTTACATCTGGCGAGCAGTATTTC. It codes for CVIRAPPGTSLTSGEQYF.